The rows below give T cell receptor beta chains drawn from one sample of a study of beta chain features in type 1 diabetes. The method was immunoSEQ multiplex PCR; TCRdb's version includes in-frame clones alone and lacks a portion of them. The sample shows about 260,000 clones, under 70% of them seen only once. Sequenced sample: naive CD4+ T cells from blood. Receptors were obtained from a man younger than 40 in good health. The CDR3 runs from the conserved cysteine through the conserved F or W. A D gene is named only where the DNA matches it firmly. Size values are once, few and many counts, or a class for expanded clones, and some rows have none.

clone_size,j_call,v_call,d_call,cdr3_nt,cdr3_aa
NA,TRBJ1-6,TRBV30,TRBD1,TGTGCCTGGAGTGTACCCGGACAGGGGTCGTCACCCCTCCACTTT,CAWSVPGQGSSPLHF
NA,TRBJ2-4,TRBV5-1,TRBD1,TGCGCCAGCAGCGCTCCGGGACAGGTGAACATTCAGTACTTC,CASSAPGQVNIQYF
NA,TRBJ2-4,TRBV29-1,NA,TGCAGCGTGAGCGGACGCCTAGCCAAAAACATTCAGTACTTC,CSVSGRLAKNIQYF
NA,TRBJ2-7,TRBV7-9,TRBD1,TGTGCGACCGGCGGACAGGGTTCCTACGAGCAGTACTTC,CATGGQGSYEQYF
few,TRBJ1-5,TRBV28,TRBD1,TGTGCCAGCAGTTGGACAGGGCGCAATCAGCCCCAGCATTTT,CASSWTGRNQPQHF
once,TRBJ2-2,TRBV30,TRBD1,TGTGCCTGGACCAAGACAGGGAAGGGCGGGGAGCTGTTTTTT,CAWTKTGKGGELFF
once,TRBJ2-7,TRBV5-4,TRBD2,TGTGCCAGCAGCTGGGGACTAGCGGGAACAAGCTCCTACGAGCAGTACTTC,CASSWGLAGTSSYEQYF
NA,TRBJ2-2,TRBV21-1,NA,TGTGCCAGCAGCAAAGAGAAAACAAACAACACCGGGGAGCTGTTTTTT,CASSKEKTNNTGELFF
once,TRBJ2-5,TRBV25-1,NA,TGTGCCAGCGCCGGGTGGGCCTCAGAGACCCAGTACTTC,CASAGWASETQYF
NA,TRBJ2-7,TRBV29-1,NA,TGCAGCGTTGTCAAACGGGTCGATTACGAGCAGTACTTC,CSVVKRVDYEQYF
NA,TRBJ1-2,TRBV29-1,NA,TGCAGCGGGACAGCTAACTATGGCTACACCTTC,CSGTANYGYTF
NA,TRBJ2-5,TRBV4-3,NA,TGCGCCAGCAGCCAAGAGGGGTACCAAGAGACCCAGTACTTC,CASSQEGYQETQYF
NA,TRBJ2-7,TRBV7-2,NA,TGTGCCAGCAGCCTCCCCCGGTCGGCCGAGCAGTACTTC,CASSLPRSAEQYF
once,TRBJ1-1,TRBV20-1,NA,TGCAGTGCTAGTTCTCCTGAAGCTTTCTTT,CSASSPEAFF
NA,TRBJ2-3,TRBV7-2,TRBD2,TGTGCCAGCAGCTGGATAGCGGGGGGCGTTACAGATACGCAGTATTTT,CASSWIAGGVTDTQYF
NA,TRBJ2-3,TRBV29-1,NA,TGCAGCGTTGAAGAGTTCTCTAGCGTCACAGATACGCAGTATTTT,CSVEEFSSVTDTQYF
NA,TRBJ2-1,TRBV4-2,NA,TGTGCCAGCAGCTTGGTTGGAGGCGGCTCCTACAATGAGCAGTTCTTC,CASSLVGGGSYNEQFF
NA,TRBJ2-7,TRBV15,TRBD1,TGTGCCACTTCACCGGGACAGGGGGCGTTCTACGAGCAGTACTTC,CATSPGQGAFYEQYF
NA,TRBJ2-3,TRBV25-1,NA,TGTGCCAGCAGTGAAGACTACCCCACAAGGGATACGCAGTATTTT,CASSEDYPTRDTQYF
NA,TRBJ2-4,TRBV30,NA,TGTGCCTGGAGCCCCGGGTCCTTAGCCAAAAACATTCAGTACTTC,CAWSPGSLAKNIQYF
few,TRBJ2-3,TRBV9,NA,TGTGCCAGCAGCCAGGGGAGAACAGATACGCAGTATTTT,CASSQGRTDTQYF
NA,TRBJ2-7,TRBV30,NA,TGTGCCTGGAGATTTAGGGCCTCCTACGAGCAGTACTTC,CAWRFRASYEQYF
once,TRBJ2-1,TRBV29-1,NA,TGCAGCGTTGAAAAGGTCCCACTGGGCGGCCCCGACAATGAGCAGTTCTTC,CSVEKVPLGGPDNEQFF
NA,TRBJ1-2,TRBV7-9,NA,TGTGCCAGCAGCTTAATGGGCTACACCTTC,CASSLMGYTF
few,TRBJ2-3,TRBV5-1,NA,TGCGCCAGCAGCTCTACCGGGTTCACAGATACGCAGTATTTT,CASSSTGFTDTQYF
NA,TRBJ2-7,TRBV27,TRBD1,TGTGCCAGCACCGACTACAGGGGGGAGCAGTACTTC,CASTDYRGEQYF
NA,TRBJ2-2,TRBV14,NA,TGTGCCAGCAGCCAAGACCACAACACCGGGGAGCTGTTTTTT,CASSQDHNTGELFF
NA,TRBJ2-2,TRBV9,NA,TGTGCCAGCAGCGTAGAGCCTGCAAACACCGGGGAGCTGTTTTTT,CASSVEPANTGELFF
NA,TRBJ2-7,TRBV29-1,NA,TGCAGCGCCCGCGCTAACAGCTACGAGCAGTACTTC,CSARANSYEQYF
NA,TRBJ2-6,TRBV10-3,NA,TGTGCCATCAGTGTATCCTCTGGGGCCAACGTCCTGACTTTC,CAISVSSGANVLTF
NA,TRBJ1-1,TRBV7-2,NA,TGTGCCAGCAGCCCCCTCACCGGAGCTTTCTTT,CASSPLTGAFF
few,TRBJ2-1,TRBV30,NA,TGTGCCTGGACCCTCGGGGTTGAGCAGTTCTTC,CAWTLGVEQFF
NA,TRBJ2-7,TRBV16,NA,TGTGCCAGCAGCCCTCGAGGGCATACCTACGAGCAGTACTTC,CASSPRGHTYEQYF
NA,TRBJ2-5,TRBV7-2,NA,TGTGCCAGCAGCTTGGCAGGGCTGTTGGAGACCCAGTACTTC,CASSLAGLLETQYF
NA,TRBJ1-2,TRBV30,NA,TGTGCCTGGAGACGACAGGTCTATGGCTACACCTTC,CAWRRQVYGYTF
few,TRBJ2-1,TRBV7-2,NA,TGTGCCAGCAGCATAGGCACTAGAGATGAGCAGTTCTTC,CASSIGTRDEQFF
NA,TRBJ2-7,TRBV6-6,NA,TGTGCCAGCAGTTACTCGGATGGGGGGATGCAGTACTTC,CASSYSDGGMQYF
NA,TRBJ1-5,TRBV23-1,NA,TGCGCCAGCACTCCGTACGGGGGTTCTCAGCCCCAGCATTTT,CASTPYGGSQPQHF
NA,TRBJ2-5,TRBV6-6,NA,TGTGCCAGCAGTGGAACCGCTAGTAACCCAGAGACCCAGTACTTC,CASSGTASNPETQYF